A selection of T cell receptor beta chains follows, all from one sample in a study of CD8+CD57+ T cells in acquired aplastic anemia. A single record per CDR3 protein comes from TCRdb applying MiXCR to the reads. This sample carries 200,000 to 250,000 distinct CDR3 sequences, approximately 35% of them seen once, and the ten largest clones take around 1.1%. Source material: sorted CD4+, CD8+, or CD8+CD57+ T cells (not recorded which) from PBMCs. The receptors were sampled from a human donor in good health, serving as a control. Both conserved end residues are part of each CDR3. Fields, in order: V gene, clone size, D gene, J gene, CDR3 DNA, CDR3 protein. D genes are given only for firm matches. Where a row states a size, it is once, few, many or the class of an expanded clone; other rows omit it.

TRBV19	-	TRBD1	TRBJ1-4	TGTGCCAGTAACCCACGACCAGGGGGCGAACTGTTTTTT	CASNPRPGGELFF
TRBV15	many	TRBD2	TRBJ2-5	TGTGCCACCAGCAGCTCCACACCACTAGCGGGGTTTCAAGAGACCCAGTACTTC	CATSSSTPLAGFQETQYF
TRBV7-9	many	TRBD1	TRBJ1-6	TGTGCCAGCAGCCCCGCAAGCGCCGGGACAGTACTCCACTTT	CASSPASAGTVLHF
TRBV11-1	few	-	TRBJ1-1	TGTGCCAGCAGCCCCCGACAGATGAACACTGAAGCTTTCTTT	CASSPRQMNTEAFF
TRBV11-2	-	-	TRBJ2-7	TGTGCCAGCAGCGCCCCGGACCCAGGTTTCTCCTACGAGCAGTACTTC	CASSAPDPGFSYEQYF
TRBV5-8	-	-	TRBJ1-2	TGTGCCAGCAGCTTGGGCGACTCTGGCTATGGCTACACCTTC	CASSLGDSGYGYTF
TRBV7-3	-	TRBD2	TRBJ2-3	TGTGCCAGCAGATTAACGGGACTAGCGGGAGCGATAGATACGCAGTATTTT	CASRLTGLAGAIDTQYF
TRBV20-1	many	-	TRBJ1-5	TGCAGTGCTATCCGAGATAATAGCAATCAGCCCCAGCATTTT	CSAIRDNSNQPQHF
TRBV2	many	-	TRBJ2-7	TGTGCCAGCAGGGAAGGGACGGCCACCTCCTACGAGCAGTACTTC	CASREGTATSYEQYF
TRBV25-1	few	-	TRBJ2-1	TGTGCCAGCAGTGAATTTGGAAGAGGGGATTACAATGAGCAGTTCTTC	CASSEFGRGDYNEQFF
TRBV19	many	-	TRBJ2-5	TGTGCCACAAGAGTCAGGGCAGGGGAGACCCAGTACTTC	CATRVRAGETQYF
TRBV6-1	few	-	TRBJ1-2	TGTGCCAGCAGATCACGTCGGGACCCCTTATTGGATGGCTACACCTTC	CASRSRRDPLLDGYTF
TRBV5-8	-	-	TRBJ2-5	TGTGCCAGCAGCCCCGGGGGTCGGGGGGAGACCCAGTACTTC	CASSPGGRGETQYF
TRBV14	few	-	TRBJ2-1	TGTGCCAGCTCCCCTCGGTTAGCCACGCTCAATGAGCAGTTCTTC	CASSPRLATLNEQFF
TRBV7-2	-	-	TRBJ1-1	TGTGCCAGCAGCTTTCAGGGGAGTTATCAAGCTTTCTTT	CASSFQGSYQAFF
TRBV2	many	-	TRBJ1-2	TGTGCCAGCAATAAGGACAGCGTTCCGCCCAACTATGGCTACACCTTC	CASNKDSVPPNYGYTF
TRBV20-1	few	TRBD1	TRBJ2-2	TGCAGTGCCGCTGACAGGGGGTCGGTCGGGGAGCTGTTTTTT	CSAADRGSVGELFF
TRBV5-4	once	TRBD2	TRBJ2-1	TGTGCCAGCAGCTTGGTGTCAGGGCTAGCGGGAGGGCCTTTCAATGAGCAGTTCTTC	CASSLVSGLAGGPFNEQFF
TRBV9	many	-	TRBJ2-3	TGTGCCAGCAGCCCGCCAGAGTACCGGACGGACGAAGATACGCAGTATTTT	CASSPPEYRTDEDTQYF
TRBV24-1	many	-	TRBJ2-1	TGTGCCACCAGTCCAAGCGGGACAAGGGCCTACAATGAGCAGTTCTTC	CATSPSGTRAYNEQFF
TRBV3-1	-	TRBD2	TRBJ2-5	TGTGCCAGCAGCCGACTAGCGGGGAGCCAAGAGACCCAGTACTTC	CASSRLAGSQETQYF
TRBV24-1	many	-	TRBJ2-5	TGTGCCACCAGTGATCGGGCGGGGACGCAAGAGACCCAGTACTTC	CATSDRAGTQETQYF
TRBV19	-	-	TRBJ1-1	TGTGCCAGTAGTATCGGGAGAGGTGAAGCTTTCTTT	CASSIGRGEAFF
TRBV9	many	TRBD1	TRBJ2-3	TGTGCCAGCAGCTTAAGGGGACAGGGGGCTTCCACAGATACGCAGTATTTT	CASSLRGQGASTDTQYF
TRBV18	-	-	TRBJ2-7	TGTGCCAGCTCAATAGGACAGAGTGGCGAGCAGTACTTC	CASSIGQSGEQYF
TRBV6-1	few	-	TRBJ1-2	TGTGCCAGCAGCGAAAGCTTGGGGGCAAACTATGGCTACACCTTC	CASSESLGANYGYTF
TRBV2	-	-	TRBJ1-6	TGTGCCAGCAGGCACAGGGTAGGCTATAATTCACCCCTCCACTTT	CASRHRVGYNSPLHF
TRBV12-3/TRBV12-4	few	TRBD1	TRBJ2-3	TGTGCCAGCAGTTTAGCACAGGGGCTGGGGGATACGCAGTATTTT	CASSLAQGLGDTQYF
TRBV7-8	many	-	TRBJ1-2	TGTGCCAGCAGCTTAAGTTCCGAGATCCCCTACACCTTC	CASSLSSEIPYTF
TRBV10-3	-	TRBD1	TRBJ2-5	TGTGCCATCAGCCGGGACAGGGTAGGCCAAGAGACCCAGTACTTC	CAISRDRVGQETQYF
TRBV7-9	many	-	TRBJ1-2	TGTGCCAGCACGGGACCGAACTATGGCTACACCTTC	CASTGPNYGYTF
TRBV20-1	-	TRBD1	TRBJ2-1	TGCAGTGCTAGAGATCCCGCGGGACAGGGGACTCTACAGTACTTCTTC	CSARDPAGQGTLQYFF
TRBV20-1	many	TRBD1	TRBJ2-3	TGCAGTGCTTCTGACAGGGGGCGCACAGATACGCAGTATTTT	CSASDRGRTDTQYF
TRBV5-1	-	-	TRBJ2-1	TGCGCCAGCAGCTTGGGTTTAGGCTTTAGCTCCTACAATGAGCAGCTCTTC	CASSLGLGFSSYNEQLF
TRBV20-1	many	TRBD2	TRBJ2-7	TGCAGTGCGGACGCTGGACTAGCGGGATACGAGCAGTACTTC	CSADAGLAGYEQYF
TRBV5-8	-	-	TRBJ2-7	TGTGCCAGCAGCCGTTACCGACAGAGCTCCTACGAGCAGTACTTC	CASSRYRQSSYEQYF
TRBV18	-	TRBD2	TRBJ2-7	TGTGCCAGCTCAGGTCTAGCGGGAGTTGCCGAGCAGTACTTC	CASSGLAGVAEQYF
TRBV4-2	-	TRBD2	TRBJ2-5	TGTGCCAGCAGCCAAGATTATCGGCTAGCGGGAGGTTTGTCTGGGACCCAGTACTTC	CASSQDYRLAGGLSGTQYF
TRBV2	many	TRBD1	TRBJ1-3	TGTGCCAGCAGGGACAGGCGGGCGACGGGAAACACCATATATTTT	CASRDRRATGNTIYF
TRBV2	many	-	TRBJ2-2	TGTGCCAGCAGTGTTCACAGACTCAACACCGGGGAGCTGTTTTTT	CASSVHRLNTGELFF
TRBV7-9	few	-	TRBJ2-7	TGTGCCAGCAGCCAGCAAACTATCTTTACCTACGAGCAGTACTTC	CASSQQTIFTYEQYF
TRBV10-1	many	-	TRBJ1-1	TGCGCCAGCGGTGAGCCCCCCGGACGAAAAGAAGCTTTCTTT	CASGEPPGRKEAFF
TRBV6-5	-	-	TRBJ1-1	TGTGCCAGCAGTTATAGTTGGTTGGGGGACACTGAAGCTTTCTTT	CASSYSWLGDTEAFF
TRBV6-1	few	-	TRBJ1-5	TGTGCCAGCATTCCGGGACTGTATAGCAATCAGCCCCAGCATTTT	CASIPGLYSNQPQHF
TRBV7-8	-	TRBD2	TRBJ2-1	TGTGCCAGCAGCTTTCGACTAGCGGGTTTTGAGCAGTTCTTC	CASSFRLAGFEQFF
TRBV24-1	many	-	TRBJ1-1	TGTGCCACCAGAGGTCAACAGGAGCAGAACACTGAAGCTTTCTTT	CATRGQQEQNTEAFF
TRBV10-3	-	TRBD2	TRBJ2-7	TGTGCCATCGAGAGCGGGAGGGCCTTCTACGAGCAGTACTTC	CAIESGRAFYEQYF
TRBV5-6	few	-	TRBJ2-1	TGTGCCAGCAGGAAGCGGAAGGGTTCCTATGAGCAGTTCTTC	CASRKRKGSYEQFF
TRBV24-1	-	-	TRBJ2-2	TGTGCCACCAGTGCCCAGCGAGGGGGAAAGGGCACCGGGGAGCTGTTTTTT	CATSAQRGGKGTGELFF
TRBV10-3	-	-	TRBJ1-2	TGTGCCAGCACGGAGAGGGGGGGTTATGGCTACACCTTC	CASTERGGYGYTF